Presented here are 9 T cell receptor beta chains from one specimen sequenced in a study of blood T cell repertoires in COVID-19. Clones were read by immunoSEQ multiplex PCR, and TCRdb kept only the in-frame ones, dropping some. The sample carries 150,000 to 200,000 clones, approximately 85% recorded once. Material for sequencing was peripheral blood. These TCRs come from a human donor with active or convalescent COVID-19. The donor label of this sample is uncertain.

The CDR3 loop is CASSFSRDYYGYTF. The CDR3 nucleotides read TGTGCCAGCAGTTTTTCCCGCGATTACTATGGCTACACCTTC. The genes are TRBV27 and TRBJ1-2; D not resolved. CDR1 MNHEY and CDR2 SMNVEV come from the germline V gene (reference sequence). Trimming stripped 3 bases from V and 3 bases from J, with 11 bases between. This CDR3 comprises 14 residues.

The chain carries TRBV18 and TRBJ1-1, with D perhaps TRBD1 (5 bases). Germline CDR1 is KGHSH and CDR2 is LQKENI. The CDR3 runs to 19 residues. With 8 bases removed from V and 1 base from J, the gap between germline ends came to 29 bases. CDR3 in amino acids: CASLRRREGRSAENTEAFF. The CDR3, as DNA: TGTGCCAGCCTGAGGCGCAGGGAGGGTAGGTCGGCGGAGAACACTGAAGCTTTCTTT.

In its sample, this clone was seen once. The rearrangement links TRBV11-2 to TRBJ2-3; D may be TRBD2 (7 bases). Per the germline V gene, CDR1 is SGHAT and CDR2 is FQNNGV. V was clipped by 1 base and J by 8 bases, with 13 bases between them. This CDR3 region has 14 residues. The CDR3 DNA sequence: TGTGCCAGCAGCTTAGTACGAGGGGGGGGTACGCAGTATTTT. Its protein product is CASSLVRGGGTQYF.

The chain couples TRBV7-2 to TRBJ1-2; 11 bases agree with TRBD1. Looked up from germline, CDR1 is SGHTA and CDR2 is FQGNSA. This CDR3 has 14 amino acids. V dropped 3 bases and J dropped 6; count of bases not matched to a gene: 3. This CDR3 is CASSFLDRGHGYTF. The CDR3 DNA sequence: TGTGCCAGCAGCTTCCTGGACAGGGGGCATGGCTACACCTTC.

This clone was seen a few times. The chain employs TRBV3-1 (or the pseudogene TRBV3-2) and TRBJ1-2; D not resolved. CDR3 length: 12 amino acids. V gave up 3 bases and J gave up 5 bases, with 7 bases separating them. Germline lookup yields CDR1 LGHDT and CDR2 YNNKEL (reference sequence). The CDR3 spells CASSQEWYGYTF. In nucleotides, the CDR3 is TGTGCCAGCAGCCAGGAGTGGTATGGCTACACCTTC.

V and J are TRBV7-9 and TRBJ1-2, with D tentatively TRBD1 (6 bases). The germline V and J ends were trimmed by 6 bases and 6 bases, with 17 bases remaining between them. The germline gives CDR1 SEHNR, CDR2 FQNEAQ (reference sequence). This CDR3 contains 14 residues. The chain's CDR3 is CASSLDQGRDGYTF. The CDR3, as DNA: TGTGCCAGCAGTCTAGATCAGGGGAGAGATGGCTACACCTTC.

The genes are TRBV7-9 and TRBJ2-3; no clear D. CDR1 is SEHNR, CDR2 FQNEAQ, per germline (reference sequence). The CDR3 consists of 12 residues. The V gene lost 8 bases and the J gene lost 6 bases, with 12 bases spanning the gap. CDR3 amino acids: CASAVGADTQYF. CDR3 sequence (DNA): TGTGCCAGCGCGGTGGGTGCGGATACGCAGTATTTT.

The chain carries TRBV29-1 and TRBJ2-6; unclear D gene. CDR1 and CDR2 from the germline V gene are SQVTM and ANQGSEA. The CDR3 has 15 residues. The V gene lost 0 bases and the J gene lost 7 bases, with 13 bases spanning the gap. The CDR3 DNA is TGCAGCGTTGAAGACAGGCCAGGCGTTGCCAACGTCCTGACTTTC. As protein: CSVEDRPGVANVLTF.

V gene TRBV7-9 combines with J gene TRBJ1-1; tentatively, D is TRBD1 (6 bases). From germline, CDR1 is SEHNR and CDR2 FQNEAQ (reference sequence). The CDR3 spans 11 residues. Trimming pared 5 bases from V and 8 bases from J, leaving 9 bases between. This CDR3 is CASSLDREAFF. The CDR3 DNA sequence: TGTGCCAGCAGCCTAGACAGGGAAGCTTTCTTT.